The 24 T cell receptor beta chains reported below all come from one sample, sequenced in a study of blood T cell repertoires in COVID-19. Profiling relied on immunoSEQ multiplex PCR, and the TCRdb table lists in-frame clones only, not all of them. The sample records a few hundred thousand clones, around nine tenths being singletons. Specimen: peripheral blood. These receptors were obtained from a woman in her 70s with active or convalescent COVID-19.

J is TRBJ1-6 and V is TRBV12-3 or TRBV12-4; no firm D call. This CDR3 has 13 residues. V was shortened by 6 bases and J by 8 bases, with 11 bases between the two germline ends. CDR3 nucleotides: TGTGCCAGCAGCTTGGCTGAGGATTCACCCCTCCACTTT. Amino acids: CASSLAEDSPLHF.

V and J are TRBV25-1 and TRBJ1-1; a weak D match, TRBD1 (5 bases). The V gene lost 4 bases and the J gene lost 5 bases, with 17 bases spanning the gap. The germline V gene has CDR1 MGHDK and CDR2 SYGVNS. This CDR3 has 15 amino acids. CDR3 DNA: TGTGCCAGCAGTGCCAACAACCCGGGGGAGACTGAAGCTTTCTTT. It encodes CASSANNPGETEAFF.

The CDR3 here is CASRGTGVGGYTF. CDR3 in DNA: TGTGCCAGCAGGGGGACAGGGGTTGGTGGCTACACCTTC. V gene TRBV6-5 combines with J gene TRBJ1-2, with 10 bases that match TRBD1. Germline CDR1 and CDR2: MNHEY and SVGAGI. Trimming took 6 bases from V and 7 from J; bases not matched to a gene: 5. The CDR3 has 13 amino acids.

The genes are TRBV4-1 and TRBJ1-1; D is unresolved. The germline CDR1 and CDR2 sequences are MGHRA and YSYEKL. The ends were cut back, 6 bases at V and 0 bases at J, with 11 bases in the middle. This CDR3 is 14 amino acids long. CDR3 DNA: TGCGCCAGCAGGGGAGTCACAGTGAACACTGAAGCTTTCTTT. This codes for CASRGVTVNTEAFF.

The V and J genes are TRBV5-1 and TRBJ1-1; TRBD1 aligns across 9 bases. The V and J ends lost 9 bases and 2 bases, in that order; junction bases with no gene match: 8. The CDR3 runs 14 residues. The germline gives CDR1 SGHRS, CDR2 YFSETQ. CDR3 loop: CATSPGQGNTEAFF. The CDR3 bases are TGCGCCACTAGTCCGGGACAGGGAAACACTGAAGCTTTCTTT.

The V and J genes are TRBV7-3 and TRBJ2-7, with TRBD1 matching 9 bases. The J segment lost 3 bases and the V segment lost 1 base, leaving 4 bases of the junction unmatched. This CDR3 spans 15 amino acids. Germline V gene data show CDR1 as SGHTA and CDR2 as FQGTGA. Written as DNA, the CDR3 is TGTGCCAGCAGCTTAATTCCGGGACAGGGCTACGAGCAGTACTTC. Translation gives CASSLIPGQGYEQYF.

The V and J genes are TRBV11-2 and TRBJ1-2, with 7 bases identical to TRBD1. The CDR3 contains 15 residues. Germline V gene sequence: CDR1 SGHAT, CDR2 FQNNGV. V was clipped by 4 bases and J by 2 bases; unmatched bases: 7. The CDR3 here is CASSSGQVLNYGYTF. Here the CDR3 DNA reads TGTGCCAGCAGCTCCGGACAGGTCTTAAACTATGGCTACACCTTC.

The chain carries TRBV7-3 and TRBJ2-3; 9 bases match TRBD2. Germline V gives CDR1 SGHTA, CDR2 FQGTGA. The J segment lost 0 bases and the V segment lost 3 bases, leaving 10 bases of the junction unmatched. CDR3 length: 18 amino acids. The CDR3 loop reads CASSFQAGGRSSTDTQYF. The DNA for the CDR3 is TGTGCCAGCAGCTTCCAAGCGGGGGGACGATCTAGCACAGATACGCAGTATTTT.

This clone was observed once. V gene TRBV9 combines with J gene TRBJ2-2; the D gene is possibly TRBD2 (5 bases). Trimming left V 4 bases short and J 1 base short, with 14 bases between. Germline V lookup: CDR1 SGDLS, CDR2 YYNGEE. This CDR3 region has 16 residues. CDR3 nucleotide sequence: TGTGCCAGCAGCTTAACTGAGGCGGGGAACACCGGGGAGCTGTTTTTT. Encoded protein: CASSLTEAGNTGELFF.

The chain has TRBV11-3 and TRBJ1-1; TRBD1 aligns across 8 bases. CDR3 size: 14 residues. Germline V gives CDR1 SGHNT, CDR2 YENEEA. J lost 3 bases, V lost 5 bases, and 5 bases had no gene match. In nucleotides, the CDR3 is TGTGCCAGCAGCCGGACAGGGACGGACACTGAAGCTTTCTTT. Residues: CASSRTGTDTEAFF.

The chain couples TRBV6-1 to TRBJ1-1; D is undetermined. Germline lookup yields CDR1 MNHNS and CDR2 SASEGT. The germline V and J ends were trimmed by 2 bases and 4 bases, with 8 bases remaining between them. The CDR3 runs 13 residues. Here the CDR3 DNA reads TGTGCCAGCAGTGAACTCGGTTCCACTGAAGCTTTCTTT. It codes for CASSELGSTEAFF.

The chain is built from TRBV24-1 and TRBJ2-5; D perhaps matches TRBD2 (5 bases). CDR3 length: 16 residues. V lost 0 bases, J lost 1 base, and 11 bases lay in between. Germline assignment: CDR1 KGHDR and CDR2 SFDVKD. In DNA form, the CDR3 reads TGTGCCACCAGTGATTTGTTCGGGGTAGGCCAAGAGACCCAGTACTTC. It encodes CATSDLFGVGQETQYF.

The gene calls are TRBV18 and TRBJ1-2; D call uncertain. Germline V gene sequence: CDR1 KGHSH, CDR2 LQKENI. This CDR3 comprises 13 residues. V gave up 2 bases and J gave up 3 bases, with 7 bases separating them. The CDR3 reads CASSPGLDYGYTF. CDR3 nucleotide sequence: TGTGCCAGCTCACCAGGCCTGGACTATGGCTACACCTTC.

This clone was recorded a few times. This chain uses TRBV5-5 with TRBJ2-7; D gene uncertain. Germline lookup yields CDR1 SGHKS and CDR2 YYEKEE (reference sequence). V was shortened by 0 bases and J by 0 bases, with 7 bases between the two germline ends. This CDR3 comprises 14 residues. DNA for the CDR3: TGTGCCAGCAGCTTGGCTCTATTCTCCTACGAGCAGTACTTC. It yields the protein CASSLALFSYEQYF.

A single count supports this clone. The CDR3 nucleotides read TGTGCCAGCAGTTCGTCCGGGACAGGGGGTCAGCCCCAGCATTTT. Its translation is CASSSSGTGGQPQHF. The chain uses TRBV6-5 and TRBJ1-5; TRBD1 agrees at 11 bases. Trimming at V came to 4 bases and at J to 6 bases, leaving 5 bases not matched to a gene. In germline, CDR1 is MNHEY, CDR2 SVGAGI. This CDR3 is 15 amino acids long.

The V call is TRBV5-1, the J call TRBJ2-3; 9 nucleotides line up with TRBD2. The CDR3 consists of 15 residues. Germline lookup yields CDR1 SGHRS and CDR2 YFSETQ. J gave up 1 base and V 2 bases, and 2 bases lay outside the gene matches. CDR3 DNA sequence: TGCGCCAGCAGCTTACGACTAGCGGGCACAGATACGCAGTATTTT. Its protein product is CASSLRLAGTDTQYF.

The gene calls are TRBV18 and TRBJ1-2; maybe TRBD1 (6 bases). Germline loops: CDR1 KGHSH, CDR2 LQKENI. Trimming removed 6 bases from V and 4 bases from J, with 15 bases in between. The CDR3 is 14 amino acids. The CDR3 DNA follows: TGTGCCAGCTCCTCCTTTGAGGGGGTCTATGGCTACACCTTC. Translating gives CASSSFEGVYGYTF.

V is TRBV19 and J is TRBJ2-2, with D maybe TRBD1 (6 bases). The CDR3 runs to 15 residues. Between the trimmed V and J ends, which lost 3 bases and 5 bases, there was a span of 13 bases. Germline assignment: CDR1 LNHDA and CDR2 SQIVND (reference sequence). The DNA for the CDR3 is TGTGCCAGTAGTATTCAGGGGAGACAAACCGGGGAGCTGTTTTTT. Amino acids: CASSIQGRQTGELFF.

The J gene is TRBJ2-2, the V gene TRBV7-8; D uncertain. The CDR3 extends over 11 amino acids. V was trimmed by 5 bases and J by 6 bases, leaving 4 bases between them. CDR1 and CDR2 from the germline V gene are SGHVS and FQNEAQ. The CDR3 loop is CASSEAGELFF. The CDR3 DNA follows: TGTGCCAGCAGCGAGGCCGGGGAGCTGTTTTTT. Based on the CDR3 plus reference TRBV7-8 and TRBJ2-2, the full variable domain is GAGVSQSPRYKVAKRGQDVALRCDPISGHVSLFWYQQALGQGPEFLTYFQNEAQLDKSGLPSDRFFAERPEGSVSTLKIQRTQQEDSAVYLCASSEAGELFFGEGSRLTVL.

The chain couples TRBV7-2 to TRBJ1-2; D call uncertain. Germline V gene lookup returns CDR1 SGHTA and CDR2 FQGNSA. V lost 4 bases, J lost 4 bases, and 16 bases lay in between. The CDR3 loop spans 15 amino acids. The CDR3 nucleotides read TGTGCCAGCAGCTCAAACCCGCAGCGATCCTATGGCTACACCTTC. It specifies CASSSNPQRSYGYTF.

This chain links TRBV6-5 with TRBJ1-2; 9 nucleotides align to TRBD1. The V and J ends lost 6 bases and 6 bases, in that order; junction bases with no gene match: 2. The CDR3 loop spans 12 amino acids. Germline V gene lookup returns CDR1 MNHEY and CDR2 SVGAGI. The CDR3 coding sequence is TGTGCCAGCAGCCGGACAGGGGATGGCTACACCTTC. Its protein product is CASSRTGDGYTF.

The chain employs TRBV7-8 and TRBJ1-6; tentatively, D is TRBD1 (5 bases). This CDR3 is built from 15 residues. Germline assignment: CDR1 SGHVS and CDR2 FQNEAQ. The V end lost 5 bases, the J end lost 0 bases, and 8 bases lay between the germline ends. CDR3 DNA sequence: TGTGCCAGCAGCCCTCAGGGCTCCTATAATTCACCCCTCCACTTT. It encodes CASSPQGSYNSPLHF.

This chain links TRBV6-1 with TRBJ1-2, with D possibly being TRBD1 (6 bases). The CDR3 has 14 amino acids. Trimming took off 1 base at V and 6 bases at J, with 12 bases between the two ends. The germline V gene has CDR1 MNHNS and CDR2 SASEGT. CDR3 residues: CASSEGVRTDGYTF. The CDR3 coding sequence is TGTGCCAGCAGTGAAGGCGTGAGGACAGATGGCTACACCTTC.

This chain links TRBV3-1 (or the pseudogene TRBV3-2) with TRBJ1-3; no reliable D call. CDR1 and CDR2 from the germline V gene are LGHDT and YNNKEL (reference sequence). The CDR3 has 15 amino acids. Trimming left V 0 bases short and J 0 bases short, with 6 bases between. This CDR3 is CASSQEELSGNTIYF. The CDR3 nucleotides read TGTGCCAGCAGCCAAGAGGAGCTCTCTGGAAACACCATATATTTT.